Listed here are 9 T cell receptor beta chains from one sample, sequenced in a study of CD8+ T cells in alopecia areata. cDNA serving as the sequencing template came from extracted, reverse transcribed RNA. Repertoires were generated with immunoSEQ multiplex PCR, while TCRdb's copy carries only in-frame clones and drops some. Found here are about 120,000 clones, approximately 58% of them singletons; the top ten hold around 2.7%. Sequencing was carried out using CD4+ T cells sorted from blood. The source is a human donor in good health.

The chain is built from TRBV29-1 and TRBJ2-1, with D perhaps assigned TRBD1 or TRBD2 (5 bases each). CDR1 is SQVTM and CDR2 is ANQGSEA in the germline V gene. CDR3 length: 11 amino acids. Between the trimmed V and J ends, which lost 4 bases and 14 bases, there was a span of 15 bases. The CDR3 nucleotides are TGCAGCGTTGGAAGGGACGCCCCGGAGTTCTTC. Translating gives CSVGRDAPEFF.

This CDR3 is CASSLTGSTDTQYF. Written as DNA, the CDR3 is TGTGCCAGCAGCTTAACAGGGTCCACAGATACGCAGTATTTT. V gene TRBV11-3 combines with J gene TRBJ2-3, with D possibly matching TRBD1 (6 bases). Germline CDR1 is SGHNT and CDR2 is YENEEA. The CDR3 runs 14 residues. V lost 2 bases to trimming and J lost 2 bases, with 8 bases between them.

The J gene is TRBJ1-2, the V gene TRBV30, with a weak D call TRBD1 (6 bases). Germline V lookup: CDR1 GTSNPN, CDR2 SVGIG (reference sequence). V was pared by 4 bases and J by 4 bases, with 13 bases between. This CDR3 has 13 residues. The CDR3 DNA reads TGTGCCTGGACCCCGGACAGCTTCTATGGCTACACCTTC. Its translation: CAWTPDSFYGYTF.

CDR3 sequence reads: CASSSRAGVPYEQYF. The CDR3 DNA reads as TGTGCCAGCAGCTCAAGAGCAGGGGTCCCCTACGAGCAGTACTTC. The chain links TRBV7-2 to TRBJ2-7, with D tentatively TRBD1 (6 bases). V shed 4 bases and J shed 2 bases, with 15 bases lying between them. This CDR3 has 15 residues. CDR1 is SGHTA, CDR2 FQGNSA, per germline.

This chain joins TRBV5-1 and TRBJ2-1; D gene uncertain. The CDR3 covers 13 residues. Germline CDR1 is SGHRS and CDR2 is YFSETQ. The ends were cut back, 0 bases at V and 6 bases at J, with 7 bases in the middle. The CDR3 sequence is CASSLVRVNEQFF. The CDR3 bases are TGCGCCAGCAGCTTGGTAAGGGTCAATGAGCAGTTCTTC.

The V gene is TRBV7-2, the J gene TRBJ1-1; no firm D call. The CDR3 runs to 12 residues. V was cut by 5 bases and J by 1 base, with 5 bases left in between. Germline CDR1 is SGHTA and CDR2 is FQGNSA. DNA for the CDR3: TGTGCCAGCAGCCACCCGAACACTGAAGCTTTCTTT. Encoded protein: CASSHPNTEAFF.

In DNA, the CDR3 is TGCAGCGTTGAAGTGGGATACGAGCAGTACTTC. Translation gives CSVEVGYEQYF. The V and J genes are TRBV29-1 and TRBJ2-7; D not resolved. Looked up from germline, CDR1 is SQVTM and CDR2 is ANQGSEA. V lost 1 base and J lost 4, with 5 bases in between. This CDR3 has 11 residues.

V gene TRBV27 combines with J gene TRBJ2-5; 7 bases agree with TRBD1. Germline V gene sequence: CDR1 MNHEY, CDR2 SMNVEV (reference sequence). J lost 1 base, V lost 6 bases, and 11 bases had no gene match. The CDR3 spans 16 residues. CDR3 in DNA: TGTGCCAGCAGCCTGGACAGGAAAAAACCCCAAGAGACCCAGTACTTC. It yields the protein CASSLDRKKPQETQYF.

This clone occurred once. The chain is built from TRBV4-1 and TRBJ1-1, with D tentatively TRBD1 (6 bases). CDR3 size: 15 residues. The V and J ends lost 3 bases and 3 bases respectively, with 14 bases between them. Germline-derived CDR1 and CDR2 are MGHRA and YSYEKL. The CDR3 region is CASSQTQQGYTEAFF. For the CDR3, the DNA is TGCGCCAGCAGCCAGACACAACAGGGTTACACTGAAGCTTTCTTT.